This T cell receptor (beta chain) stems from a study of cytomegalovirus exposure and HLA in healthy donors. Among the donors, all were healthy bone marrow donors. 60 Vbeta and 13 Jbeta primers were used in PCR. Produced via immunoSEQ multiplex PCR; TCRdb's table is partial and in-frame only. This sample yields over 150,000 clones, of which roughly 80% are seen a single time; over 10% belongs to the top ten. Findings of the study overall: A later analysis linked a missense variant in DCLRE1C to the trimming of TCR beta V and J genes. Rates of TCR association differed by HLA locus in a later analysis, with DRB1 highest and HLA-C lowest.

This clone is a singleton in its sample. Its antigen remains unidentified. From germline, CDR1 is MRHNA and CDR2 SNTAGT. CDR3 size: 15 residues. The V end lost 6 bases, the J end lost 7 bases, and 18 bases lay between the germline ends. The sample was PBMCs. The TCR comes from a woman aged 45-65 years in good health and CMV-seronegative. This chain links TRBV6-4 with TRBJ1-4; D is possibly TRBD1 (5 bases). CDR3 region: CASSSSVGGGEKLFF. The CDR3 DNA sequence: TGTGCCAGCAGCTCCTCGGTGGGGGGAGGTGAAAAACTGTTTTTT.